This T cell receptor beta chain was recorded in a study of T cell clonality in common variable immunodeficiency. Germline CDR1 is LNHDA and CDR2 is SQIVND (reference sequence). The CDR3 runs 15 residues. With 5 bases clipped from V and 3 bases from J, the junction kept 7 bases outside the gene matches. Details on this clone: The antigen is unknown. Read coverage stops 3 residues before the CDR3 terminus; the germline J gene supplies the remainder.

Sequencing input was equivalent genomic DNA from CVID and controls. Here immunoSEQ multiplex PCR was the method, and the copy in TCRdb shows in-frame clones only, minus some. Recorded here are approximately 51,000 clones, none singletons. Regarding the study as a whole: Reportedly, TCR beta sequences from common variable immunodeficiency showed fewer deletions and N-nucleotide insertions. CVID subjects showed higher TCRbeta clonality than healthy controls. Compared with controls, CVID subjects had fewer shared TCRbeta clones.

This chain links TRBV19 with TRBJ1-1; 9 bases agree with TRBD1. This receptor was obtained from a person aged 18 to 70 in good health. The sequencing input was peripheral blood mononuclear cells. The CDR3 here is CASSSPGTGHTEAFF. The sequenced part of the CDR3 DNA is TGTGCCAGTAGTTCGCCGGGGACAGGGCACACTGAA.